This T cell receptor (beta chain) was sequenced in a study of cytomegalovirus exposure and HLA in healthy donors. The study's findings and limits: Reports showed the classifier diagnosing cytomegalovirus status with high specificity and sensitivity. In vitro checks showed that three CMV-associated chains really do target CMV antigens.

Among the 100 to 150 subjects of the validation cohort, separate from the approximately 660-subject first cohort, were the donors. CDR3 size: 12 residues. Germline V gene sequence: CDR1 MNHEY, CDR2 SMNVEV (reference sequence). Trimming removed 7 bases from V and 2 bases from J, with 9 bases in between. Measured with immunoSEQ multiplex PCR; TCRdb has only the in-frame clones, and not every one. The sample shows roughly 260,000 clones, approximately 90% of them seen only once. About this clone itself: Its specificity is not known.

This sequence was found in a man younger than 35 in good health and CMV-seronegative. The V call is TRBV27, the J call TRBJ2-7; D not certain. Specimen: PBMCs. CDR3 residues: CASKTRTYEQYF. DNA for the CDR3: TGTGCCAGCAAGACTCGGACCTACGAGCAGTACTTC.